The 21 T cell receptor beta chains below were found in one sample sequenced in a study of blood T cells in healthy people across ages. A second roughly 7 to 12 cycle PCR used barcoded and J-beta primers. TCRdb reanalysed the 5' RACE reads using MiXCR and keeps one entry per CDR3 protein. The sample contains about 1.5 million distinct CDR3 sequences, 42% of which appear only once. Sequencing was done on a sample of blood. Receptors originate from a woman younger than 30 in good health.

The CDR3 DNA reads TGTGCCAGCAGTCCGATGCCCTCTAGCTACCCTCTCTCTGGGGCCAACGTCCTGACTTTC. Translating it yields CASSPMPSSYPLSGANVLTF. V and J are TRBV6-2 or TRBV6-3 and TRBJ2-6; D is perhaps TRBD2 (5 bases). Trimming removed 5 bases from V and 0 bases from J, with 23 bases in between. Per germline, CDR1 MNHEY and CDR2 SVGEGT. The CDR3 length is 20 residues.

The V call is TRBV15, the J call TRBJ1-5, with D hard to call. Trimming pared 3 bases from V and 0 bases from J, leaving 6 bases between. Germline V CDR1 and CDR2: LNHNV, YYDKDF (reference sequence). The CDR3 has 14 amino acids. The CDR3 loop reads CATSSEASNQPQHF. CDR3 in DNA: TGTGCCACCAGCAGCGAAGCTAGCAATCAGCCCCAGCATTTT.

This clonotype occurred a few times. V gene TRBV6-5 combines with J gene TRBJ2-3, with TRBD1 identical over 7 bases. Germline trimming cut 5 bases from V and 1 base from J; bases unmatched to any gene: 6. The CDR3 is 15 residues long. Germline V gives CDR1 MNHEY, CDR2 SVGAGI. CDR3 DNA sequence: TGTGCCAGCAGTCATAAGACAGGGCGCACAGATACGCAGTATTTT. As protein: CASSHKTGRTDTQYF.

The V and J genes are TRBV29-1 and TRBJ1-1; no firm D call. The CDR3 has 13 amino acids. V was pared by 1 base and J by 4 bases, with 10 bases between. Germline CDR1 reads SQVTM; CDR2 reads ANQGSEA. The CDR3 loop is CSVEGRLSTEAFF. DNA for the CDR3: TGCAGCGTTGAAGGACGGCTGAGCACTGAAGCTTTCTTT.

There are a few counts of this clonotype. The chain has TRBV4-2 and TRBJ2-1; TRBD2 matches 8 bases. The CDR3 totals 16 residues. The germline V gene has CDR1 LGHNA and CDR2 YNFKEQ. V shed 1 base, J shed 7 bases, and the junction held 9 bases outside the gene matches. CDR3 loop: CASSQVGLAGLNEQFF. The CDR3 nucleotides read TGTGCCAGCAGCCAAGTAGGTCTAGCGGGTTTGAATGAGCAGTTCTTC.

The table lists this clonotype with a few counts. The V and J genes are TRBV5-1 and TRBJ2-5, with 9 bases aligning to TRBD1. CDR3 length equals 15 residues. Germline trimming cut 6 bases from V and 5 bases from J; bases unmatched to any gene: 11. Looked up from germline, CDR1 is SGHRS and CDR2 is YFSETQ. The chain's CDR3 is CASTTNRGRGETQYF. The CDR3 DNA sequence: TGCGCCAGCACCACAAACAGGGGGCGAGGGGAGACCCAGTACTTC. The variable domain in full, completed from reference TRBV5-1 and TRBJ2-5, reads KAGVTQTPRYLIKTRGQQVTLSCSPISGHRSVSWYQQTPGQGLQFLFEYFSETQRNKGNFPGRFSGRQFSNSRSEMNVSTLELGDSALYLCASTTNRGRGETQYFGPGTRLLVL.

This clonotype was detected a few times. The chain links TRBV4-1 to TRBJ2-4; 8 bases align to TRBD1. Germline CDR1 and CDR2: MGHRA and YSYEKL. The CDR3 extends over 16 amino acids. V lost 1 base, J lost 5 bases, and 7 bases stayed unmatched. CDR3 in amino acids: CASSQGQGYGENIQYF. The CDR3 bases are TGCGCCAGCAGCCAAGGACAGGGGTATGGGGAAAACATTCAGTACTTC.

Written as DNA, the CDR3 is TGCAGCCTACCAGGGACAGGGCGAAAACTGTTTTTT. Protein product: CSLPGTGRKLFF. This chain uses TRBV20-1 with TRBJ1-4, with 9 bases fitting TRBD1. The CDR3 is 12 residues long. Germline V gene lookup returns CDR1 DFQATT and CDR2 SNEGSKA (reference sequence).

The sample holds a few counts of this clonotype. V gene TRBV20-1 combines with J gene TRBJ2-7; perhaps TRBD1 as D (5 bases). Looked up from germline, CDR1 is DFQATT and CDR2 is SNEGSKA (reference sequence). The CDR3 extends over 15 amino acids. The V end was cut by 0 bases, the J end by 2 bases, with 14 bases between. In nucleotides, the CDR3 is TGCAGTGCTAGAGATCCCCAGGGCGGCACCTACGAGCAGTACTTC. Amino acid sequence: CSARDPQGGTYEQYF.

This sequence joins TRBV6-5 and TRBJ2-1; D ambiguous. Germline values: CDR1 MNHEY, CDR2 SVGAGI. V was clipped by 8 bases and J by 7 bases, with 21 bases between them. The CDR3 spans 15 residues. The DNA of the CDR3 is TGTGCCAGCGGGCCGAATCTAGGGCGCAGTAATGAGCAGTTCTTC. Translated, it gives CASGPNLGRSNEQFF.

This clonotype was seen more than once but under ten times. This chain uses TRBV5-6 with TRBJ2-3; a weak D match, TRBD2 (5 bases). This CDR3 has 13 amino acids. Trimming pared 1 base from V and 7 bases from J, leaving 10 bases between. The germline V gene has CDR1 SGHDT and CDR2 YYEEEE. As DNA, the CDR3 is TGTGCCAGCAGCTTGCGGAGGACTCATACGCAGTATTTT. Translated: CASSLRRTHTQYF. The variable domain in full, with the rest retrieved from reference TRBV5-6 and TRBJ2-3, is DAGVTQSPTHLIKTRGQQVTLRCSPKSGHDTVSWYQQALGQGPQFIFQYYEEEERQRGNFPDRFSGHQFPNYSSELNVNALLLGDSALYLCASSLRRTHTQYFGPGTRLTVL.

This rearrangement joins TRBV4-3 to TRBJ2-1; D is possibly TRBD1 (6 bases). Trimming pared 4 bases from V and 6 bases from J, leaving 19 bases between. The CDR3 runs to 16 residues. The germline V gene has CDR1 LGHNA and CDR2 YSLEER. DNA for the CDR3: TGCGCCAGCAGCCTCGACTTGACAGGCCTGCTCAATGAGCAGTTCTTC. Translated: CASSLDLTGLLNEQFF.

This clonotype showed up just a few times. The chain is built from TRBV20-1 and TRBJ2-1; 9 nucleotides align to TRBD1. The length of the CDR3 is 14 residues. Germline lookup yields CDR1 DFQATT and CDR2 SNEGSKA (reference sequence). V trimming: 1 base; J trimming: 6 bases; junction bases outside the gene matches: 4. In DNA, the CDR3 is TGCAGTGCTAGAGGACAGGGGGTTTCCAATGAGCAGTTCTTC. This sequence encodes CSARGQGVSNEQFF.

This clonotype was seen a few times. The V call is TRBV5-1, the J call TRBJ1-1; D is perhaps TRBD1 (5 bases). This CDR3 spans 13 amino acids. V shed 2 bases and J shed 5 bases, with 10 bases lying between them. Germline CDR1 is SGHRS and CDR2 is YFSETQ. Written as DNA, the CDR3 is TGCGCCAGCAGCTTCGGGGCCCGAACTGAAGCTTTCTTT. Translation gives CASSFGARTEAFF.

CDR3 loop: CAWRTQGNYGYTF. CDR3 nucleotides: TGTGCCTGGCGGACACAGGGCAACTATGGCTACACCTTC. The chain employs TRBV30 and TRBJ1-2; possible D gene TRBD1, 6 bases. CDR3 length: 13 amino acids. V gave up 5 bases and J gave up 2 bases, with 12 bases separating them. Germline V lookup: CDR1 GTSNPN, CDR2 SVGIG (reference sequence).

CDR3 loop: CASSSRGGVDQPQHF. The CDR3 DNA follows: TGTGCCAGCAGCTCCCGCGGCGGGGTGGATCAGCCCCAGCATTTT. The chain joins TRBV7-9 to TRBJ1-5, with D unclear. The CDR3 covers 15 residues. The germline V gene encodes CDR1 SEHNR and CDR2 FQNEAQ (reference sequence). Trimming cost V 4 bases and J 5 bases, with 15 bases left between them.

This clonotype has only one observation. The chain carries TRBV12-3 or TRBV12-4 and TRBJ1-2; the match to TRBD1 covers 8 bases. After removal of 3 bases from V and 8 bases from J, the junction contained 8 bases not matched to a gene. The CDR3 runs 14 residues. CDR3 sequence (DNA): TGTGCCAGCAGTTTTCTAAACAGGGGGTGCGGCTACACCTTC. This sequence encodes CASSFLNRGCGYTF.

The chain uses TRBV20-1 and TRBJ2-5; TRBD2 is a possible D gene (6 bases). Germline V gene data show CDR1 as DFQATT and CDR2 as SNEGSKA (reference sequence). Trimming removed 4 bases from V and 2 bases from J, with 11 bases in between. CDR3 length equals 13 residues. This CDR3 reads CSAKRGTQETQYF. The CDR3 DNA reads TGCAGTGCTAAACGGGGGACTCAAGAGACCCAGTACTTC.

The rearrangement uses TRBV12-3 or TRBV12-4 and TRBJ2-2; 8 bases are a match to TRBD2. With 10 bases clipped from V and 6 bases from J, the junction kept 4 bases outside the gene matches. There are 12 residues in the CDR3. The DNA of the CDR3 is TGTGCCACCACGGGGGGGCCCGGGGAGCTGTTTTTT. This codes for CATTGGPGELFF.

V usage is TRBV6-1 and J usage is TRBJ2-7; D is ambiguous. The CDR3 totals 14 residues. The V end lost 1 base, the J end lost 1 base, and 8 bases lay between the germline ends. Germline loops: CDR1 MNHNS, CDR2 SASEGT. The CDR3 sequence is CASSEGSYSYEQYF. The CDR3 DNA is TGTGCCAGCAGTGAAGGGAGCTATTCCTACGAGCAGTACTTC.

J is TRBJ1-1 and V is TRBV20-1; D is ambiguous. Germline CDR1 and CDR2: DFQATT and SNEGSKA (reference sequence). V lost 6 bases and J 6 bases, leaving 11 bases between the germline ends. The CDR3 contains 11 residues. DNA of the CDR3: TGCAGTGCCCTCGAGGTCCCTGAAGCTTTCTTT. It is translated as CSALEVPEAFF.